Here is one T cell receptor (beta chain) with its context. This record belongs to a study of cytomegalovirus exposure and HLA in healthy donors. Germline V gene lookup returns CDR1 SQVTM and CDR2 ANQGSEA. V shed 5 bases and J 6 bases; nucleotides not matched to a gene: 5. The CDR3 totals 12 residues. PCR primers comprised 60 Vbeta and 13 Jbeta primers. Libraries were prepared by immunoSEQ multiplex PCR; TCRdb keeps only in-frame clonotypes and omits some of them. The sample consists of 200,000 to 250,000 clones, about 80% of them appearing once. The chain carries TRBV29-1 and TRBJ1-2, with 8 bases matching TRBD1. The sequence was collected from a woman aged 40 to 50 in good health and CMV-seropositive. The sample taken for sequencing was PBMCs. CDR3 region: CSVSDRVDGYTF. In nucleotides, the CDR3 is TGCAGCGTTTCGGACAGGGTAGATGGCTACACCTTC. Complete variable domain (other parts from reference TRBV29-1 and TRBJ1-2): SAVISQKPSRDICQRGTSLTIQCQVDSQVTMMFWYRQQPGQSLTLIATANQGSEATYESGFVIDKFPISRPNLTFSTLTVSNMSPEDSSIYLCSVSDRVDGYTFGSGTRLTVV.